These T cell receptor beta chains were read from a single sample in a study of T cell responses to AZD1222 COVID-19 vaccine. Some clones are missing from TCRdb's copy, which holds only in-frame ones; the method was immunoSEQ multiplex PCR. The sample yields approximately 84,000 clones, around four fifths seen once. The input for sequencing was peripheral blood, taken 28 days after the second AZD1222 dose. The receptor set was obtained from an adult who received the AZD1222 COVID-19 vaccine. Each CDR3 is given with its conserved first and last residue. D genes are given only for firm matches. Some rows mark clone size as missing; the rest say once, few, many or name a class of expanded clone.

cdr3_aa: CASSQQMETQYF
cdr3_nt: TGTGCCAGCAGCCAACAAATGGAGACCCAGTACTTC
j_call: TRBJ2-5
clone_size: NA
d_call: NA
v_call: TRBV3-1/TRBV3-2

cdr3_aa: CASSRGNQPQHF
cdr3_nt: TGTGCCAGCAGCCGGGGGAATCAGCCCCAGCATTTT
j_call: TRBJ1-5
clone_size: once
d_call: NA
v_call: TRBV3-1/TRBV3-2

cdr3_aa: CATTGAGIPYEQYF
cdr3_nt: TGTGCCACAACCGGGGCAGGGATCCCCTACGAGCAGTACTTC
j_call: TRBJ2-7
clone_size: NA
d_call: NA
v_call: TRBV30

cdr3_aa: CASSFGGLTDTQYF
cdr3_nt: TGTGCCAGCAGCTTTGGGGGCTTGACAGATACGCAGTATTTT
j_call: TRBJ2-3
clone_size: NA
d_call: NA
v_call: TRBV5-4

cdr3_aa: CASSPGSGSTDTQYF
cdr3_nt: TGTGCCAGCAGCCCAGGCAGCGGGAGCACAGATACGCAGTATTTT
j_call: TRBJ2-3
clone_size: few
d_call: NA
v_call: TRBV5-8

cdr3_aa: CASSRGYQETQYF
cdr3_nt: TGTGCCAGCAGCAGGGGCTACCAAGAGACCCAGTACTTC
j_call: TRBJ2-5
clone_size: once
d_call: NA
v_call: TRBV27

cdr3_aa: CASSLVAGGPWGDTQYF
cdr3_nt: TGTGCCAGCAGCTTAGTAGCGGGAGGGCCCTGGGGAGATACGCAGTATTTT
j_call: TRBJ2-3
clone_size: NA
d_call: TRBD2
v_call: TRBV7-2

cdr3_aa: CASSDRAGANYGYTF
cdr3_nt: TGTGCCAGCAGTGACCGGGCAGGGGCCAACTATGGCTACACCTTC
j_call: TRBJ1-2
clone_size: NA
d_call: NA
v_call: TRBV6-4

cdr3_aa: CASSLGAVNTEAFF
cdr3_nt: TGTGCCAGCAGCTTAGGGGCGGTGAACACTGAAGCTTTCTTT
j_call: TRBJ1-1
clone_size: NA
d_call: NA
v_call: TRBV11-2

cdr3_aa: CASSLRQSAQPQHF
cdr3_nt: TGTGCCAGCAGTTTAAGGCAGTCGGCTCAGCCCCAGCATTTT
j_call: TRBJ1-5
clone_size: NA
d_call: NA
v_call: TRBV27

cdr3_aa: CASALEGRMNTEAFF
cdr3_nt: TGCGCCAGCGCCTTGGAGGGTCGTATGAACACTGAAGCTTTCTTT
j_call: TRBJ1-1
clone_size: NA
d_call: NA
v_call: TRBV5-1

cdr3_aa: CASSETTGHGYTF
cdr3_nt: TGTGCCAGCAGCGAAACCACAGGGCACGGCTACACCTTC
j_call: TRBJ1-2
clone_size: NA
d_call: NA
v_call: TRBV28

cdr3_aa: CASSKARPQDPNGDNTDTQYF
cdr3_nt: TGTGCCAGCAGCAAAGCGAGACCACAGGATCCCAATGGTGATAACACAGATACGCAGTATTTT
j_call: TRBJ2-3
clone_size: once
d_call: NA
v_call: TRBV21-1

cdr3_aa: CAIARGLSDQPQHF
cdr3_nt: TGTGCCATCGCTCGGGGGCTATCAGATCAGCCCCAGCATTTT
j_call: TRBJ1-5
clone_size: NA
d_call: NA
v_call: TRBV10-3

cdr3_aa: CASSLVWRGTGELFF
cdr3_nt: TGTGCCAGCAGCTTAGTGTGGCGCGGCACCGGGGAGCTGTTTTTT
j_call: TRBJ2-2
clone_size: NA
d_call: NA
v_call: TRBV7-6

cdr3_aa: CSVEHRGSPNEQFF
cdr3_nt: TGCAGCGTTGAGCACAGGGGCTCACCCAATGAGCAGTTCTTC
j_call: TRBJ2-1
clone_size: NA
d_call: TRBD1
v_call: TRBV29-1